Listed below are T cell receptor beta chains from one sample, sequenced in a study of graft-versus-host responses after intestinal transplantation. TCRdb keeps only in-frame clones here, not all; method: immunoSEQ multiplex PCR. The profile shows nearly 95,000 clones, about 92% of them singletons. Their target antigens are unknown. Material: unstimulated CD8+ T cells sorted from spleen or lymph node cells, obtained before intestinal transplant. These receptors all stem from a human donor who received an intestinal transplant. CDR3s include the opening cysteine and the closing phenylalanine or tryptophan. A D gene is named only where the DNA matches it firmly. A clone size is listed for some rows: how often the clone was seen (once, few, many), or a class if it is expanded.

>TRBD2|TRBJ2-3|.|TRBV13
TGTGCCAGCAGCTTAGACGGTAGCGGGGGCACAGATACGCAGTATTTT
CASSLDGSGGTDTQYF
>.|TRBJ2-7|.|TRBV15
TGCGCCGCCAGCAGAGAACCGACTCCTTCCTACGAGCAGTACTTC
CAASREPTPSYEQYF
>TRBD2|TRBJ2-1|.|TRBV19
TGTGCCAGTGATGACGGGGGGACGCGCTGGTCTGGGTACAATGAGCAGTTCTTC
CASDDGGTRWSGYNEQFF
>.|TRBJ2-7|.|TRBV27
TGTGCCAGCAGTTTATTAGGGCAGGGGTACGAGCAGTACTTC
CASSLLGQGYEQYF
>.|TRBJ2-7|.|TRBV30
TGTGCCTGGAGACACTCCTACGAGCAGTACTTC
CAWRHSYEQYF
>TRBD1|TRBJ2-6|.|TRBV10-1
TGCGCCAGCAGCCCCGGTAGGGGGCCTGGGGCCAACGTCCTGACTTTC
CASSPGRGPGANVLTF
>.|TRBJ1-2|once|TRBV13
TGTGCCAGCAGCTCCTGGGCGGGACTTAACTATGGCTACACCTTC
CASSSWAGLNYGYTF
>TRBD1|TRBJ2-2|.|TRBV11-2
TGTGCCAGCAGTTCACGGGGACAGGGGCCTGACACCGGGGAGCTGTTTTTT
CASSSRGQGPDTGELFF
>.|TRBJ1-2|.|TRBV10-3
TGTGCCATCAGTGAGCCACAGGGTAATGACTATGGCTACACCTTC
CAISEPQGNDYGYTF
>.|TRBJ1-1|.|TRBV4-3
TGCGCCAGCAGCCAAGATCCGGAGGGAGCTTTCTTT
CASSQDPEGAFF
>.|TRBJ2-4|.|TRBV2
TGTGCCACCCCACCATTCCTGCGGGCCAAAAACATTCAGTACTTC
CATPPFLRAKNIQYF
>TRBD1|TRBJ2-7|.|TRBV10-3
TGTGCCATCAGGGCGGACAGGTCCAACGAGCAGTACTTC
CAIRADRSNEQYF
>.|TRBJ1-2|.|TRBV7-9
TGTGCCAGCAGCTTATCCCCGGACAGCAACTATGGCTACACCTTC
CASSLSPDSNYGYTF
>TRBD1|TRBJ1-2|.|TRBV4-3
TGCGCCAGCAGCCAAGAACCCGTCCCCGGGACAGCCCTCAGGCCCGACTATGGCTACACCTTC
CASSQEPVPGTALRPDYGYTF
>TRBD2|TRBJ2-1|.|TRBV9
TGTGCCAGCAGCGTAGGGCCTAGCGGGGGAATCTACAATGAGCAGTTCTTC
CASSVGPSGGIYNEQFF
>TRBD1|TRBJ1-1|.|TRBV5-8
TGTGCCAGCAGCTTGGGACAGGGCCGGACTGAAGCTTTCTTT
CASSLGQGRTEAFF
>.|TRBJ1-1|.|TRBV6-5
TGTGCCAGCAGTCAAGCAGGGGAACTTGAAGCTTTCTTT
CASSQAGELEAFF
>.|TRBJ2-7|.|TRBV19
TGTGCCAGCAGTCACCAGGACACCTCCTACGAGCAGTACTTC
CASSHQDTSYEQYF
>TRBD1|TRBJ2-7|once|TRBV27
TGTGCCAGCAGTTTAGGGCAGGGGGTCGCGCAGTACTTC
CASSLGQGVAQYF
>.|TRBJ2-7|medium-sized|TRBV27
TGTGCCAGCAGTTTGGGCAGGAACTACGAGCAGTACTTC
CASSLGRNYEQYF
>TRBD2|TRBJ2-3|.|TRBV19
TGTGCCAGTGGAGGACTAGGACCCACAGATACGCAGTATTTT
CASGGLGPTDTQYF
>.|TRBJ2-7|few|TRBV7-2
TGTGCCAGCAGCTTAGTGACTTACGAGCAGTACTTC
CASSLVTYEQYF
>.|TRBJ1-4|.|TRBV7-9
TGTGCCAGCGGCTTAGGTTACGGGTTCGGAGAAAAACTGTTTTTT
CASGLGYGFGEKLFF
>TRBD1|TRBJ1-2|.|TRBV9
TGTGCCAGCAGCGAAGGAACTTGGACAGGGGGCGGCTACACCTTC
CASSEGTWTGGGYTF
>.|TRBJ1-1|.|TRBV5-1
TGCGCCAGCAGCTGGGGACACGGGGACACTGAAGCTTTCTTT
CASSWGHGDTEAFF
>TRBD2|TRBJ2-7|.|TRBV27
TGTGCCAGCCAAGGACTAGCGGGGCGGACAACCTACGAGCAGTACTTC
CASQGLAGRTTYEQYF
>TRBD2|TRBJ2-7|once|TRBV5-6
TGTGCCAGCACCTCGGGGGGGGGCTCCTACGAGCAGTACTTC
CASTSGGGSYEQYF
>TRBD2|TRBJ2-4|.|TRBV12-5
TGTGCTAGTGGTTTTGACCCTCTAGCGGGCGGCCCAACCATCATTCAGTACTTC
CASGFDPLAGGPTIIQYF
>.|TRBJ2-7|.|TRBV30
TGTGCCTGGAGTCTAGAGAGGGGGTCCCCCTACGAGCAGTACTTC
CAWSLERGSPYEQYF
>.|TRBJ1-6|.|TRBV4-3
TGCGCCAGCAGCCAAGCCAGGGATTCACCCCTCCACTTT
CASSQARDSPLHF
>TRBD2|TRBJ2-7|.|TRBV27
TGTGCCAGCAGCGTGGGACTAGCGGTCCACGAGCAGTACTTC
CASSVGLAVHEQYF
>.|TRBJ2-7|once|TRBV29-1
TGCAGCGTTGTGACAGGATACTACGAGCAGTACTTC
CSVVTGYYEQYF
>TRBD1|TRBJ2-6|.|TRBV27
TGTGCCAGCAGTCAAATTGACAGGGCTGGGGCCAACGTCCTGACTTTC
CASSQIDRAGANVLTF
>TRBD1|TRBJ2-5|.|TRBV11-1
TGTGCCAGCAGCCTACCCTCGGGACAGCAAGAGACCCAGTACTTC
CASSLPSGQQETQYF
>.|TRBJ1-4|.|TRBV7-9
TGTGCCAGCAGCTCCCCTAAGGGAGGCGGTCAAGAAAAACTGTTTTTT
CASSSPKGGGQEKLFF
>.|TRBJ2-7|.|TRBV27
TGTGCCAGCAGTCTAATCGGACAGGAAAGAGACGGGGGCTACGAGCAGTACTTC
CASSLIGQERDGGYEQYF
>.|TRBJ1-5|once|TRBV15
TGTGCCACCAGCAGAGCAGGGATCAATCAGCCCCAGCATTTT
CATSRAGINQPQHF
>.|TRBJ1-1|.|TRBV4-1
TGCGCCAGCAGCCAAGTACAGGGGAACACTGAAGCTTTCTTT
CASSQVQGNTEAFF
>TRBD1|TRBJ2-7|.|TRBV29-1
TGCAGCGTTGAAGATGGACAGGGGGCCTACGAGCAGTACTTC
CSVEDGQGAYEQYF
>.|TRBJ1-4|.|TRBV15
TGTGCCACCAGCAGAGTAGGTAGACGGGATGAAAAACTGTTTTTT
CATSRVGRRDEKLFF
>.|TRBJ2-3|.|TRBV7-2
TGTGCCAGCAGCTATCAGGGTGTAACGCAGTATTTT
CASSYQGVTQYF
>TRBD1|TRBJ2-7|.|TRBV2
TGTGCCAGCAAGGACAGGGTGTACGAGCAGTACTTC
CASKDRVYEQYF
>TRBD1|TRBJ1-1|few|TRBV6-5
TGTGCCAGCAGTTACCGAGGGACAGTGAACACTGAAGCTTTCTTT
CASSYRGTVNTEAFF
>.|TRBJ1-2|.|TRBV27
TGTGCCAGCAGGGACAACCTTAACTATGGCTACACCTTC
CASRDNLNYGYTF
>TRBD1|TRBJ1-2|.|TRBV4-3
TGCGCCAGCAGCCATGATCGACAGGGCGCGTACTATGGCTACACCTTC
CASSHDRQGAYYGYTF
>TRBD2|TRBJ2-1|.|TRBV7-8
TGTGCCAGCAGCCCCTGGACCGGGACTAAGTCCCACAATGAGCAGTTCTTC
CASSPWTGTKSHNEQFF
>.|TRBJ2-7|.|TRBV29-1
TGCAGCGTTGAAGATTATGATGGAGCGGACTACGAGCAGTACTTC
CSVEDYDGADYEQYF
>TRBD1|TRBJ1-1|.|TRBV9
TGTGCCAGCAGCATCCGGGACAGGGGCACAGACGGAGCTTTCTTT
CASSIRDRGTDGAFF
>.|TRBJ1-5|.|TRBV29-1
TGCAGCGTTGAACAGGGGACCGGACAGCCCCAGCATTTT
CSVEQGTGQPQHF
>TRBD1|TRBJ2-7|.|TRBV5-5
TGTGCCAGCAGCTTGGCTGATAGGGACAGGGGGTTCTACGAGCAGTACTTC
CASSLADRDRGFYEQYF
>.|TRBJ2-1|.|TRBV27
TGTGCCAGCACCCAGAGTCCCTCGGGACTGCCTCAGTTCTTC
CASTQSPSGLPQFF
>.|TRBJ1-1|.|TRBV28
TGTGCCAGCAGGGAGGTCAAGGAAATCACTGAAGCTTTCTTT
CASREVKEITEAFF
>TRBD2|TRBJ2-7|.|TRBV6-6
TGTGCCAGCAGTTTCAATCCGGGGGGGGGTTCCTACGAGCAGTACTTC
CASSFNPGGGSYEQYF
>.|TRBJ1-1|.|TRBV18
TGTGCCAGCTCACCGGAGTGGGGGCCATATGAAGCTTTCTTT
CASSPEWGPYEAFF
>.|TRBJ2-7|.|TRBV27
TGTGCCAGCAGTTTAACGGGGGCCTACGAGCAGTACTTC
CASSLTGAYEQYF